These T cell receptor beta chains were read from a single sample in a study of blood T cell repertoires in COVID-19. Profiled with immunoSEQ multiplex PCR; TCRdb holds only in-frame clones, not every one. The sample contains fewer than 350,000 clones, 80% to 95% of which appear only once. The sequencing sample was made of PBMCs or T cells enriched from blood (not recorded which). The receptors come from a man in his forties or fifties who had been exposed to COVID-19. Both conserved end residues are part of each CDR3. A D gene is named only where the DNA matches it firmly. Expanded clones are given a class, and other clones once, few, many or no size at all.

CDR3 protein	CDR3 DNA	J gene	V gene	clone size	D gene
CASSLALASGAYEQYF	TGCGCCAGCAGCTTGGCCTTGGCTAGCGGGGCCTACGAGCAGTACTTC	TRBJ2-7	TRBV5-1	.	TRBD2
CASSQGSLQDYQPQHF	TGCGCCAGCAGCCAGGGTTCCTTACAGGATTATCAGCCCCAGCATTTT	TRBJ1-5	TRBV4-1	.	.
CAISINNQPQHF	TGTGCCATCAGTATCAACAATCAGCCCCAGCATTTT	TRBJ1-5	TRBV10-3	.	.
CSFSEANTEAFF	TGTTCTTTCTCCGAGGCGAACACTGAAGCTTTCTTT	TRBJ1-1	TRBV2	.	.
CASSFGEQGHGYTF	TGTGCCAGCAGCTTCGGAGAGCAGGGCCATGGCTACACCTTC	TRBJ1-2	TRBV5-4	.	.
CASSYQGSSTDTQYF	TGTGCCAGCAGTTACCAGGGGTCTAGCACAGATACGCAGTATTTT	TRBJ2-3	TRBV7-9	.	.
CASSLVAGGAETQYF	TGTGCCAGCAGCTTGGTGGCAGGGGGCGCAGAGACCCAGTACTTC	TRBJ2-5	TRBV5-5	.	TRBD1
CASKPTGQGITYEQYF	TGTGCCAGTAAGCCTACGGGACAGGGTATAACCTACGAGCAGTACTTC	TRBJ2-7	TRBV19	.	TRBD1
CASSVGTGGNYGYTF	TGTGCCAGCAGCGTTGGGACAGGGGGTAACTATGGCTACACCTTC	TRBJ1-2	TRBV9	.	TRBD1
CASSYDMNTEAFF	TGTGCCAGCAGTTATGACATGAACACTGAAGCTTTCTTT	TRBJ1-1	TRBV7-9	few	.
CAWSVREDRGFQETQYF	TGTGCCTGGAGTGTAAGAGAGGACAGGGGCTTCCAAGAGACCCAGTACTTC	TRBJ2-5	TRBV30	.	TRBD1
CAGGQLTDTQYF	TGTGCCGGTGGACAGCTCACAGATACGCAGTATTTT	TRBJ2-3	TRBV7-9	once	.
CASRPQGWELFF	TGTGCCAGCAGACCCCAGGGATGGGAGCTGTTTTTT	TRBJ2-2	TRBV28	.	.
CASSFPGYGAFF	TGTGCCAGCAGTTTCCCAGGTTACGGAGCTTTCTTT	TRBJ1-1	TRBV12-3/TRBV12-4	.	.
CASSRTANQPQHF	TGTGCCAGCAGCAGGACAGCAAATCAGCCCCAGCATTTT	TRBJ1-5	TRBV7-9	.	.
CASSVSPRGDSPLHF	TGTGCCAGCAGCGTATCCCCCCGCGGGGATTCACCCCTCCACTTT	TRBJ1-6	TRBV7-9	.	.
CASSHPDRLGTEAFF	TGTGCCAGCAGCCACCCCGACAGACTCGGGACTGAAGCTTTCTTT	TRBJ1-1	TRBV4-2	.	.
CASSLGQGNGYTF	TGTGCCAGCAGCTTAGGACAGGGGAATGGCTACACCTTC	TRBJ1-2	TRBV11-2	.	TRBD1
CASSFRRGLGYTF	TGTGCCAGCAGTTTTAGAAGGGGGCTTGGCTACACCTTC	TRBJ1-2	TRBV12-3/TRBV12-4	.	TRBD1
CASSESRGTEAFF	TGTGCCAGCAGTGAATCTCGGGGAACTGAAGCTTTCTTT	TRBJ1-1	TRBV6-1	once	.
CASSEYSGRNTEAFF	TGTGCCAGCAGTGAATACTCAGGGCGGAACACTGAAGCTTTCTTT	TRBJ1-1	TRBV6-1	.	.
CAWTRGQGNSPLHF	TGTGCCTGGACCCGGGGCCAGGGGAATTCACCCCTCCACTTT	TRBJ1-6	TRBV30	.	.
CASSPPGAFYGYTF	TGCGCCAGCAGCCCTCCAGGTGCTTTCTATGGCTACACCTTC	TRBJ1-2	TRBV4-1	.	.
CATSRDQGQETQYF	TGTGCCACCAGCAGAGATCAGGGGCAAGAGACCCAGTACTTC	TRBJ2-5	TRBV15	.	.
CASSSGGSNQPQHF	TGTGCCAGCAGTTCGGGGGGGAGCAATCAGCCCCAGCATTTT	TRBJ1-5	TRBV27	.	.
CASSLDGQTSYEQYF	TGTGCCAGCAGCTTGGATGGGCAGACCTCCTACGAGCAGTACTTC	TRBJ2-7	TRBV5-6	.	.
CASSLSLAGAGGSDTQYF	TGTGCCAGCAGCTTAAGTCTAGCGGGAGCTGGGGGGTCAGATACGCAGTATTTT	TRBJ2-3	TRBV7-8	.	TRBD2
CASSIIQRLQPQHF	TGTGCCAGTAGTATTATACAAAGACTTCAGCCCCAGCATTTT	TRBJ1-5	TRBV19	.	.
CASSPPGLNMGGTEAFF	TGTGCCAGCTCACCACCGGGGCTGAACATGGGGGGAACTGAAGCTTTCTTT	TRBJ1-1	TRBV18	.	.
CASVQGGYGYTF	TGTGCCAGCGTACAGGGCGGGTATGGCTACACCTTC	TRBJ1-2	TRBV7-9	.	.
CSVVRGFSNQPQHF	TGCAGCGTTGTTAGAGGGTTTAGCAATCAGCCCCAGCATTTT	TRBJ1-5	TRBV29-1	.	.
CASRLSGTNEKLFF	TGTGCCAGCAGGTTATCAGGGACTAATGAAAAACTGTTTTTT	TRBJ1-4	TRBV2	.	.
CASSLSGGHEQYF	TGTGCCAGCAGCTTGTCAGGGGGCCACGAGCAGTACTTC	TRBJ2-7	TRBV5-6	.	TRBD1
CASSRAGGRERKLFF	TGTGCCAGCAGTCGAGCCGGGGGTAGAGAGCGAAAACTGTTTTTT	TRBJ1-4	TRBV2	.	.
CASSRTGTGGDQPQHF	TGTGCCAGCAGCCGAACCGGGACAGGGGGCGATCAGCCCCAGCATTTT	TRBJ1-5	TRBV14	.	TRBD1
CASSLLAPGDTQYF	TGTGCCAGCAGCTTATTGGCACCCGGGGATACGCAGTATTTT	TRBJ2-3	TRBV7-2	.	.
CASSPREGGGSYNSPLHF	TGTGCCAGCAGCCCACGTGAGGGAGGGGGAAGTTATAATTCACCCCTCCACTTT	TRBJ1-6	TRBV11-3	.	.
CASSFRDRVLLSNYGYTF	TGTGCCAGCAGTTTCCGGGACAGGGTCTTACTTTCTAACTATGGCTACACCTTC	TRBJ1-2	TRBV28	.	TRBD1
CASSPYQGIGQPQHF	TGTGCCAGCAGTCCATACCAGGGTATCGGTCAGCCCCAGCATTTT	TRBJ1-5	TRBV6-5	.	.
CASSLGHRVTEAFF	TGTGCCAGCAGCCTGGGACATCGGGTAACTGAAGCTTTCTTT	TRBJ1-1	TRBV6-5	.	.
CASRTGTSAYEQYF	TGTGCCAGCAGGACCGGGACTAGCGCCTACGAGCAGTACTTC	TRBJ2-7	TRBV28	.	TRBD2
CASSTPGTALNHF	TGTGCCAGCAGTACCCCCGGGACAGCCCTAAACCACTTT	TRBJ1-6	TRBV2	.	TRBD1
CASSLPKGGQALSYEQYF	TGTGCCAGCAGCTTACCAAAGGGGGGACAGGCCCTCTCCTACGAGCAGTACTTC	TRBJ2-7	TRBV7-8	once	TRBD1
CASSPRLAASSYNEQFF	TGTGCCAGCAGCCCCCGACTAGCGGCTAGCTCCTACAATGAGCAGTTCTTC	TRBJ2-1	TRBV7-2	.	TRBD2
CASSFLAGSYEQYF	TGTGCCAGCAGTTTCTTAGCGGGAAGTTACGAGCAGTACTTC	TRBJ2-7	TRBV27	.	TRBD2
CASSSLTRFDTQYF	TGTGCCAGCAGCTCCCTAACCCGATTTGATACGCAGTATTTT	TRBJ2-3	TRBV7-8	.	.
CASSGEDRVGGYTF	TGTGCCAGCAGCGGTGAGGACAGGGTGGGTGGCTACACCTTC	TRBJ1-2	TRBV9	.	TRBD1
CASSSTITFDSNYGYTF	TGTGCCAGCAGTTCCACCATTACTTTCGACAGTAACTATGGCTACACCTTC	TRBJ1-2	TRBV7-9	.	.
CASSDSWVDSYGYTF	TGTGCCAGCAGTGACTCTTGGGTGGACAGCTATGGCTACACCTTC	TRBJ1-2	TRBV6-4	.	.
CASSSRDSHGQNTIYF	TGTGCCAGCAGTTCCCGGGACAGTCACGGGCAAAACACCATATATTTT	TRBJ1-3	TRBV28	few	TRBD1
CASSLGTGRTEAFF	TGTGCCAGCAGTTTAGGGACAGGGAGAACTGAAGCTTTCTTT	TRBJ1-1	TRBV28	.	TRBD1
CASSIGTPRASGIYEQYF	TGTGCCAGTAGTATAGGAACCCCCAGGGCTAGCGGGATCTACGAGCAGTACTTC	TRBJ2-7	TRBV19	.	TRBD2
CASSPSAGGPYEQYF	TGTGCCAGCTCACCATCGGCGGGAGGGCCTTACGAGCAGTACTTC	TRBJ2-7	TRBV18	.	TRBD2
CASSSREGGYRSTPQHF	TGTGCCAGTAGTTCCCGGGAGGGGGGATATCGGTCGACGCCCCAGCATTTT	TRBJ1-5	TRBV19	few	.
CASSLVASGRVETQYF	TGTGCCAGCAGCTTAGTCGCTAGCGGGAGGGTGGAGACCCAGTACTTC	TRBJ2-5	TRBV7-2	.	TRBD2
CSDRDIYGYTF	TGCAGCGACCGGGACATCTATGGCTACACCTTC	TRBJ1-2	TRBV29-1	once	.
CATSGTGINEKLFF	TGTGCCACCAGCGGGACAGGAATTAATGAAAAACTGTTTTTT	TRBJ1-4	TRBV24-1	.	TRBD1
CATDREGRGNEQFF	TGTGCCACGGACCGGGAGGGCCGAGGCAATGAGCAGTTCTTC	TRBJ2-1	TRBV7-8	.	TRBD2
CASRATGGGNQPQHF	TGTGCCAGCAGAGCGACAGGGGGCGGCAATCAGCCCCAGCATTTT	TRBJ1-5	TRBV2	.	TRBD1